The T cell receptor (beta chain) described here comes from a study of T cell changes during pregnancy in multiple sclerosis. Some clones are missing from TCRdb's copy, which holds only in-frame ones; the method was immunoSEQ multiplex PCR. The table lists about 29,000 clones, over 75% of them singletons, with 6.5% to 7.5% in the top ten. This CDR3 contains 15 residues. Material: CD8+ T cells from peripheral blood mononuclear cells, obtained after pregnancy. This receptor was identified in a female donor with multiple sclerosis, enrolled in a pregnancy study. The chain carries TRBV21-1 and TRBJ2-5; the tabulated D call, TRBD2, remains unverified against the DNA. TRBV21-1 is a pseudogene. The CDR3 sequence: CASSPGLDLQETQYF. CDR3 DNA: TGTGCCAGCAGCCCCGGACTAGACCTTCAAGAGACCCAGTACTTC.